This TCR beta chain was obtained from a study of cytomegalovirus exposure and HLA in healthy donors. Findings and limits, study-wide: The authors later linked a missense DCLRE1C variant to TCR beta V- and J-gene trimming. Roughly even sequencing depth across donors was the assumption behind the presence/absence analyses. Researchers reportedly found TCR beta sequences accurately predicted most subjects' HLA-A and HLA-B alleles.

The PCR employed 60 Vbeta primers together with 13 Jbeta primers. Some clones are missing from TCRdb's copy, which holds only in-frame ones; the method was immunoSEQ multiplex PCR. In the table there are around 67,000 clones, approximately 81% of which are singletons. In germline, CDR1 is LGHNA, CDR2 YNFKEQ. Trimming pared 4 bases from V and 3 bases from J, leaving 16 bases between. This CDR3 is built from 16 residues. As regards this clone: The antigen remains undetermined.

This TCR came from a woman aged 30 to 39 in good health and CMV-seropositive. The rearrangement links TRBV4-2 to TRBJ1-3; no definite D call. The specimen was PBMCs. The CDR3 protein is CASSLEATGIGNTIYF. Written as DNA, the CDR3 is TGTGCCAGCAGCCTTGAGGCGACGGGGATTGGAAACACCATATATTTT.